The entry below describes one TCR beta chain. Original analysis: By means of reference gene primer amplification, nucleated cell counts were estimated. The method was immunoSEQ multiplex PCR; TCRdb's version includes in-frame clones alone and lacks a portion of them. V and J calls plus clone size are reproduced from that table; the DNA served to infer D and trimming. The table has about 69,000 clones, about 80% seen once; the top ten hold 10% to 15%. The data derive from a study of blood T cell repertoires in COVID-19. Study-wide context: Italy, Spain and the United States were the sources of the convalescent and acute COVID-19 samples. The analysed material was cDNA or gDNA that came from T cells, B-cell-depleted T cells, or PBMCs.

Patients in Seattle were enrolled during active infection, then followed longitudinally. Trimming cost V 4 bases and J 3 bases; bases outside gene matches: 8. The CDR3 is 15 amino acids. The germline CDR1 and CDR2 sequences are MGHRA and YSYEKL. The sequenced material came from peripheral blood. The J gene is TRBJ2-7, the V gene TRBV4-1, with TRBD2 matching 8 bases. The source of this sequence is a man over 45 with COVID-19, enrolled during active disease. The CDR3 region is CASSRGILADYEQYF. The CDR3 coding sequence is TGCGCCAGCAGCCGAGGGATACTAGCGGACTACGAGCAGTACTTC.